This T cell receptor (beta chain) comes out of a study of blood T cell repertoires in COVID-19. Study background: Samples representing acute and convalescent COVID-19 were sourced from the United States, Italy and Spain. In each case, the material was cDNA or gDNA derived from T cells, B-cell-depleted T cells, or PBMCs.

Germline loops: CDR1 ENHRY, CDR2 SYGVKD. V lost 5 bases and J lost 1; bases outside the gene matches: 2. This CDR3 has 15 residues. Per the study methods: Scientists estimated how many nucleated cells there were by amplifying reference gene primers. Profiled with immunoSEQ multiplex PCR; TCRdb holds only in-frame clones, not every one. V and J calls and clone size follow that table, whereas D and trimming were derived from the DNA. The table has 200,000 to 250,000 clones, 89% seen once. This receptor was identified in a woman aged 40 to 50 with acute or convalescent COVID-19. The chain is built from TRBV10-3 and TRBJ2-3; 11 bases align to TRBD1. The sample consisted of peripheral blood. As DNA, the CDR3 is TGTGCCATCAGTCCGGGACAGGGGGGCACAGATACGCAGTATTTT. It is translated as CAISPGQGGTDTQYF.